The 3 T cell receptor beta chains in this list originate from one sample, sequenced in a study of T cell changes during pregnancy in multiple sclerosis. Profiled with immunoSEQ multiplex PCR; TCRdb holds only in-frame clones, not every one. Of 45,000 to 55,000 clones listed, nearly 95% are singletons. The specimen was peripheral blood, collected in the third trimester of pregnancy. Every receptor here comes from a female donor with multiple sclerosis, enrolled in a pregnancy study.

The chain is built from TRBV9 and TRBJ2-7; 12 nucleotides agree with TRBD1. The CDR3 spans 15 residues. Trimming cost V 4 bases and J 6 bases; bases outside gene matches: 8. Germline V gene sequence: CDR1 SGDLS, CDR2 YYNGEE. CDR3: CASSPPGQGAGEQYF. CDR3 nucleotides: TGTGCCAGCAGCCCCCCGGGACAGGGGGCGGGCGAGCAGTACTTC.

The gene calls are TRBV19 and TRBJ2-1; tentatively, D is TRBD2 (5 bases). V dropped 5 bases and J dropped 4 bases, with 6 bases sitting between them. The CDR3 is made up of 12 amino acids. The germline gives CDR1 LNHDA, CDR2 SQIVND (reference sequence). CDR3 loop: CASSGEYNEQFF. CDR3 coding DNA: TGTGCCAGTAGTGGGGAGTACAATGAGCAGTTCTTC.

The chain has TRBV7-2 and TRBJ1-2, with D hard to call. Germline assignment: CDR1 SGHTA and CDR2 FQGNSA. The CDR3 totals 17 residues. The ends were cut back, 6 bases at V and 0 bases at J, with 20 bases in the middle. The DNA of the CDR3 is TGTGCCAGCAGTCGACCACCCCCGGGAGATACTAACTATGGCTACACCTTC. This translates into CASSRPPPGDTNYGYTF.